This T cell receptor (beta chain) was retrieved from a study of shared clonotypes between healthy human individuals. Original data processing: ImmunoSEQ only sent back junction sequences with no quality scores, so filtering was done differently. The protocol was immunoSEQ multiplex PCR, while the TCRdb copy is restricted to in-frame clones and leaves out a portion. V, J and clone size are those of that table, while D and trimming were read from the DNA. Of about 1.1 million clones in the sample, about 80% are singletons; the top ten hold about 0.94%. Adults of Caucasian background living in Nashville, Tennessee made up all donors. V dropped 4 bases and J dropped 10 bases, with 14 bases sitting between them. The CDR3 loop spans 12 amino acids. CDR1 SQVTM and CDR2 ANQGSEA come from the germline V gene.

The sequence came from a man aged 18 to 35 in good health. Some clones in this sample may be carry-over from other donors' samples. What was sequenced was memory CD4+ T cells from PBMCs. Indicated subset: CD45RA-negative fraction. This chain connects TRBV29-1 to TRBJ2-1, with D maybe TRBD1 (6 bases). The CDR3 loop reads CSVATVGQEQFF. DNA of the CDR3: TGCAGCGTTGCAACAGTAGGACAGGAGCAGTTCTTC.